This TCR beta chain was obtained from a study of T cell responses to AZD1222 COVID-19 vaccine. The study's findings and limits: Repertoires were obtained only post-peak T cell response.

The V and J ends lost 5 bases and 4 bases, in that order; junction bases with no gene match: 12. Germline CDR1 reads SGHNT; CDR2 reads YYREEE (reference sequence). The CDR3 length is 16 residues. Profiled with immunoSEQ multiplex PCR; TCRdb holds only in-frame clones, not every one. The sample comprises around 120,000 clones, approximately 90% of which are singletons, and roughly 7.1% rests with the top ten. In the case of this clone: The antigen is undetermined.

The TCR comes from an adult who received the AZD1222 COVID-19 vaccine. Sample: peripheral blood, taken 28 days after the second AZD1222 dose. The rearrangement links TRBV5-4 to TRBJ2-3; 8 nucleotides agree with TRBD2. CDR3 in DNA: TGTGCCAGCAGACGAGGAACCGGGGGGGCCGCAGATACGCAGTATTTT. This translates into CASRRGTGGAADTQYF.